The clone carrying this T cell receptor beta chain showed up just a few times. The data stem from a study of tumour-infiltrating T cells in Burkitt lymphoma. Assay: immunoSEQ multiplex PCR; the TCRdb copy retains only in-frame clones and omits some. The sample consists of 4,900 or so clones, approximately 11% of them appearing once. J lost 8 bases, V lost 3 bases, and 10 bases had no gene match. CDR3 length: 15 residues. The V gene's germline CDR1 is MGHRA and CDR2 YSYEKL. The specimen was tumor tissue. This receptor was identified in a human donor with diffuse large B-cell lymphoma. The chain links TRBV4-1 to TRBJ1-5; 7 bases are shared with TRBD1. CDR3 protein: CASSHQLAGGKPQHF. The CDR3 region has the DNA TGCGCCAGCAGCCACCAATTGGCAGGGGGTAAGCCCCAGCATTTT.